The T cell receptor (beta chain) under discussion was sequenced for a study of cytomegalovirus exposure and HLA in healthy donors. Across the study: Early on, a data release was issued that held roughly 84 million unique TCRs from HLA-typed donors. Genotyping showed around four fifths of roughly 390 donors falling in the Caucasian-associated ancestry cluster. Overall study results and limits: Earlier analysis looked at TCR beta V segments, and most were productive about 90% or about 30% of the time.

As regards this clone: Its target is unknown.

The length of the CDR3 is 20 residues. Germline CDR1 is MNHEY and CDR2 is SMNVEV (reference sequence). V lost 3 bases and J lost 0; bases outside the gene matches: 12. Both 60 Vbeta primers and 13 Jbeta primers went into the PCR. The table came from immunoSEQ multiplex PCR; TCRdb's copy has only in-frame clones and leaves some out. The sample lists tens of thousands of clones, 45% to 65% seen once, with 12% in the top ten. The TCR comes from a human donor in good health. The source material was PBMCs. This chain links TRBV27 with TRBJ1-3; 12 bases map to TRBD1. CDR3 in amino acids: CASSFRGGQGAYHSGNTIYF. The CDR3 DNA reads as TGTGCCAGCAGTTTCCGCGGGGGACAGGGGGCCTACCACTCTGGAAACACCATATATTTT.